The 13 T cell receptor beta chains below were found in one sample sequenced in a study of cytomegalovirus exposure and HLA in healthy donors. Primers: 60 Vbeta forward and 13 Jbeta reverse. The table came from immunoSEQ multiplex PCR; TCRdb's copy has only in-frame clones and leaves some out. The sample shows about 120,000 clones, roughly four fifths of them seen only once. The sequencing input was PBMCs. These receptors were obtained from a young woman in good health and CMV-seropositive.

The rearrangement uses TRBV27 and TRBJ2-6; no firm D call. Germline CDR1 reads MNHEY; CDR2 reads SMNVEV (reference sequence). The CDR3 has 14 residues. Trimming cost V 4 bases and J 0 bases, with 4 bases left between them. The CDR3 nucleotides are TGTGCCAGCAGTTCCAACTCTGGGGCCAACGTCCTGACTTTC. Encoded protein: CASSSNSGANVLTF.

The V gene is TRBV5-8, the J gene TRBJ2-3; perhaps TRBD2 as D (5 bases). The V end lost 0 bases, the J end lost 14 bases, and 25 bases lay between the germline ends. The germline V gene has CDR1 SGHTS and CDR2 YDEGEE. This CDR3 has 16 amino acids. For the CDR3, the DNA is TGTGCCAGCAGCTTGGCCTTGATAAGTGGACTCTCGGCGGGGTATTTT. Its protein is CASSLALISGLSAGYF.

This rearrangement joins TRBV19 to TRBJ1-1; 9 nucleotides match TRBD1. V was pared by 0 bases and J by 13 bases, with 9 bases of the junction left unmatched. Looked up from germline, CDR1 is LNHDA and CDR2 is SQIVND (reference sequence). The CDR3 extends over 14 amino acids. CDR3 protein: CASSIESGTGSDFF. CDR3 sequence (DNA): TGTGCCAGTAGTATAGAGTCGGGGACAGGGTCAGATTTCTTT.

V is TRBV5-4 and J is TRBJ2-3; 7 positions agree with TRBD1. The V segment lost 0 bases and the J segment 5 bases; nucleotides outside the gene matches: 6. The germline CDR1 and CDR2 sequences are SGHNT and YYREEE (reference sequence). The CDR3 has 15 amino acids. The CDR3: CASSLAKGAIDTQYF. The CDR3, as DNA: TGTGCCAGCAGCTTGGCCAAGGGGGCAATAGATACGCAGTATTTT.

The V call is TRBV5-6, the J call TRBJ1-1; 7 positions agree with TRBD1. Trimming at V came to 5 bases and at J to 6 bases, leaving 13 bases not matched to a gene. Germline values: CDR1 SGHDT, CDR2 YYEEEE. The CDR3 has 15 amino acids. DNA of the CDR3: TGTGCCAGCAGTTCCCTCGGGACAGATAACCCTGAAGCTTTCTTT. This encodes CASSSLGTDNPEAFF.

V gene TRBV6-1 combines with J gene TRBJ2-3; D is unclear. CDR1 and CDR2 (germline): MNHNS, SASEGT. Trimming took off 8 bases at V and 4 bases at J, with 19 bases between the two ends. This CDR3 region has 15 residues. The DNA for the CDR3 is TGTGCCAGCGGCGAATCCGGAGCCCCGGCAGATACGCAGTATTTT. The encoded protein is CASGESGAPADTQYF.

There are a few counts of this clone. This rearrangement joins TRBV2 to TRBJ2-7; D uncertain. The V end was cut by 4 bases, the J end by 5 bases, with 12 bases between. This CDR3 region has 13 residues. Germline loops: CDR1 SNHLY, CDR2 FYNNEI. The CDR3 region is CASSVVKNDEQYF. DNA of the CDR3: TGTGCCAGCAGTGTAGTAAAGAACGACGAGCAGTACTTC.

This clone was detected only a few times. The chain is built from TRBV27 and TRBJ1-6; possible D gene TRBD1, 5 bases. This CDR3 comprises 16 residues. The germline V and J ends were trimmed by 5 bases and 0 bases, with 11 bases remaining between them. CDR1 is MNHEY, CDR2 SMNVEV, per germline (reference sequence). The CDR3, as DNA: TGTGCCAGCAGTCGATGGGGCGGCTCCTATAATTCACCCCTCCACTTT. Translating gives CASSRWGGSYNSPLHF.

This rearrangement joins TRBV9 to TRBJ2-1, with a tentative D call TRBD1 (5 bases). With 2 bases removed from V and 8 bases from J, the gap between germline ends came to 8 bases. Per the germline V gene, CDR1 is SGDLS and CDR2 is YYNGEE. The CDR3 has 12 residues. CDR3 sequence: CASSVLGDEQFF. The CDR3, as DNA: TGTGCCAGCAGCGTCTTAGGGGATGAGCAGTTCTTC.

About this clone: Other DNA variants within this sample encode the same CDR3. CDR3 DNA: TGTGCCAGCAGTGTTGGGACTAGCACAGATACGCAGTATTTT. Protein: CASSVGTSTDTQYF. The chain is built from TRBV2 and TRBJ2-3; tentatively, D is TRBD2 (6 bases). With 4 bases removed from V and 0 bases from J, the gap between germline ends came to 8 bases. Germline V lookup: CDR1 SNHLY, CDR2 FYNNEI. This CDR3 has 14 residues.

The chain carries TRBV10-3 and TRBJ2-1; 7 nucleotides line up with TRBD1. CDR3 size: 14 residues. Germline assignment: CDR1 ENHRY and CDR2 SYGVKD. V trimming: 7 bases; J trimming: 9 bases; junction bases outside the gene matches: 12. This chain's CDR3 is CAITAGTRQGEQFF. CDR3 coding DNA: TGTGCCATCACTGCCGGGACAAGACAGGGTGAGCAGTTCTTC.

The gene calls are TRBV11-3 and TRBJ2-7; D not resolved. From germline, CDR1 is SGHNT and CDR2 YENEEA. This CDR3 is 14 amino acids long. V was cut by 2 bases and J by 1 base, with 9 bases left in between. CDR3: CASSLFPDSYEQYF. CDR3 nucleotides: TGTGCCAGCAGCTTATTCCCAGATTCCTACGAGCAGTACTTC.

The CDR3 sequence is CASSLGVTPKPGEQYF. CDR3 coding DNA: TGTGCCAGCAGCTTAGGGGTGACACCCAAACCGGGGGAGCAGTACTTC. The rearrangement joins TRBV7-9 to TRBJ2-7; a possible D gene is TRBD2 (5 bases). The CDR3 extends over 16 amino acids. Trimming stripped 1 base from V and 7 bases from J, with 20 bases between. Germline assignment: CDR1 SEHNR and CDR2 FQNEAQ (reference sequence).